This T cell receptor (beta chain) was sequenced for a study of T cell repertoires in cytomegalovirus infection. Study background: Both CMV infection and a matching HLA type were indicated by public TCR beta signatures. The study's findings and limits: HLA-C-restricted, CMV-specific TCR beta clonotypes were dominant ex vivo. The cumulative frequency of public TCR beta families distinguished individuals who carried CMV together with the relevant HLA.

The CDR3 is made up of 15 amino acids. The V end lost 4 bases, the J end lost 0 bases, and 10 bases lay between the germline ends. Per the germline V gene, CDR1 is SGHKS and CDR2 is YYEKEE (reference sequence). This clonotype was detected only a few times. Its antigen is unknown. TCRdb reprocessed the reads via MiXCR and lists one record per CDR3 protein. This sample has approximately 180,000 distinct CDR3 sequences, with approximately 19% found just once. The sequencing sample was made of PBMCs. J is TRBJ2-2 and V is TRBV5-5; D possibly corresponds to TRBD1 (6 bases). The receptor's source is a human donor in good health (CMV status not recorded). Some clones in this sample may be carry-over from other donors' samples. The CDR3 DNA is TGTGCCAGCAGCCCGCGACAGGCGAACACCGGGGAGCTGTTTTTT. Its translation is CASSPRQANTGELFF.